This T cell receptor (beta chain) was retrieved from a study of blood T cell repertoires in COVID-19. This CDR3 is built from 17 residues. Trimming pared 1 base from V and 2 bases from J, leaving 15 bases between. CDR1 is LNHDA and CDR2 is SQIVND in the germline V gene (reference sequence). This table comes from immunoSEQ multiplex PCR, and its TCRdb copy is limited to in-frame clones, with some not included. The sample includes fewer than 65,000 clones, roughly 90% of them seen just once. The chain recombines TRBV19 with TRBJ1-5; D ambiguous. This clonotype was sampled from a human donor with acute or convalescent COVID-19. The donor label of this sample is uncertain. The sequenced material came from peripheral blood. The CDR3 DNA follows: TGTGCCAGTAGTATAGCCGCAACCCTACGGGGCAATCAGCCCCAGCATTTT. Its protein product is CASSIAATLRGNQPQHF.